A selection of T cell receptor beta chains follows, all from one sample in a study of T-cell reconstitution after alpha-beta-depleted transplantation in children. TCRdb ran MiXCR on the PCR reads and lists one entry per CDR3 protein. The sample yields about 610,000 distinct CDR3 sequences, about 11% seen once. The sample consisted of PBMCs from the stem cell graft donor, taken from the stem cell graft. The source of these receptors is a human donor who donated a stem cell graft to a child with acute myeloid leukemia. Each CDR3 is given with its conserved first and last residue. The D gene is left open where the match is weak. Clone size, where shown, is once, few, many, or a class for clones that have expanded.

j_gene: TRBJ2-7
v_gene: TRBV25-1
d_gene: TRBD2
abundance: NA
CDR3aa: CASSVAGTSGREQYF
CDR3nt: TGTGCCAGCAGTGTTGCCGGGACTAGCGGGAGGGAGCAGTACTTC

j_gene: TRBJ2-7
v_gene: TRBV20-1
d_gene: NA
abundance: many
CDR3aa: CSARGVRGRENEQYF
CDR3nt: TGCAGTGCTAGAGGGGTTAGGGGTCGAGAGAACGAGCAGTACTTC

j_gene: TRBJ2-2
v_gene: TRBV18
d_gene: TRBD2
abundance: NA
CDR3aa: CASSPREVKTGELFF
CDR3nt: TGTGCCAGCTCACCCCGGGAGGTGAAGACCGGGGAGCTGTTTTTT

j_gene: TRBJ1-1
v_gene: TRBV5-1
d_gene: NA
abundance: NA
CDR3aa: CASSLARPNTEAFF
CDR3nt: TGCGCCAGCAGCTTAGCCCGACCGAACACTGAAGCTTTCTTT

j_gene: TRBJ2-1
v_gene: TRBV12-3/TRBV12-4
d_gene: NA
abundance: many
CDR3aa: CASSLVASEQFF
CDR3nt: TGTGCCAGCAGTTTAGTTGCAAGTGAGCAGTTCTTC

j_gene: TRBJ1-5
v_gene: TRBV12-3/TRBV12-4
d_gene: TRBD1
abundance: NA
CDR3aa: CASSPRDRAGLSNQPQHF
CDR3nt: TGTGCCAGCAGCCCCCGGGACAGGGCCGGGTTGAGCAATCAGCCCCAGCATTTT

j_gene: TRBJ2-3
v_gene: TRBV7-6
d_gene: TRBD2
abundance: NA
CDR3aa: CASSLGSSGSRTDTQYF
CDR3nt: TGTGCCAGCAGCTTAGGGAGTAGCGGGAGTCGCACAGATACGCAGTATTTT

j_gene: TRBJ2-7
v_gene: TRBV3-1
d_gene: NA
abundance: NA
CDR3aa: CASSWSGEQYF
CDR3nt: TGTGCCAGCAGCTGGAGCGGCGAGCAGTACTTC

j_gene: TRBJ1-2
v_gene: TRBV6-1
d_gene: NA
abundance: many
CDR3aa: CASSDLWSYTF
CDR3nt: TGTGCCAGCTCGGACCTCTGGAGCTACACCTTC

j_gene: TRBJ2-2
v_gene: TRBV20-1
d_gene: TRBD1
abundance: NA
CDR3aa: CSARDPGQGFTGELFF
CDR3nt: TGCAGTGCTAGAGATCCGGGACAGGGATTCACCGGGGAGCTGTTTTTT

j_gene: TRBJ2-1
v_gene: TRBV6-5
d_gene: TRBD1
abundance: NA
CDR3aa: CASSSGTGLSGANEQFF
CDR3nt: TGTGCCAGCAGTTCAGGGACAGGGTTGTCGGGGGCCAATGAGCAGTTCTTC

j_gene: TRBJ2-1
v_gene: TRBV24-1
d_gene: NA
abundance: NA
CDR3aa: CATSDPPKAENEQFF
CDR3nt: TGTGCCACCAGTGACCCCCCCAAAGCAGAGAATGAGCAGTTCTTC

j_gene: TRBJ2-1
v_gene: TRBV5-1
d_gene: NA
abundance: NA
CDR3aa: CASSLEGLNGGNEQFF
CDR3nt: TGCGCCAGCAGCTTGGAAGGACTTAACGGGGGAAATGAGCAGTTCTTC

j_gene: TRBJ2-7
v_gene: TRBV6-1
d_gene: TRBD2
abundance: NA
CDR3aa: CASSPRDGRADRDSYEQYF
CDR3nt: TGTGCCAGCAGCCCAAGGGACGGGAGGGCCGATCGTGACTCCTACGAGCAGTACTTC

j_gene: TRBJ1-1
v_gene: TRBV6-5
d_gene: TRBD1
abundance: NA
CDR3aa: CASLTRQGNTEAFF
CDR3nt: TGTGCCAGTTTAACGCGACAGGGAAACACTGAAGCTTTCTTT